Each of the 25 T cell receptor beta chains below was sequenced from the same sample in a study of CD8 T cells in Susac syndrome. The RNA input was about 0.5 to 1 ug, and it was reverse transcribed with random hexamers. TCRdb re-called the immunoSEQ multiplex PCR reads through MiXCR, storing one row per CDR3 protein. Of under 350,000 distinct CDR3 sequences in the sample, about 90% were seen once. Sequenced input: CD4+ T cells from PBMCs. The receptors were gathered from a human donor with multiple sclerosis.

This sequence joins TRBV29-1 and TRBJ2-7; 12 bases line up with TRBD1. V trimming: 5 bases; J trimming: 3 bases; junction bases outside the gene matches: 2. The CDR3 has 13 residues. Per germline, CDR1 SQVTM and CDR2 ANQGSEA. The CDR3 reads CSVWDRGLYEQYF. CDR3 bases: TGCAGCGTTTGGGACAGGGGGCTCTACGAGCAGTACTTC.

The chain carries TRBV2 and TRBJ2-2; the D is unclear. The CDR3 sequence is 12 residues long. Germline V CDR1 and CDR2: SNHLY, FYNNEI. V lost 6 bases to trimming and J lost 7 bases, with 9 bases between them. The CDR3 sequence is CASRTLYGELFF. CDR3 sequence (DNA): TGTGCCAGCAGGACCCTATACGGGGAGCTGTTTTTT.

The chain carries TRBV9 and TRBJ1-6, with 8 bases matching TRBD1. The V gene's germline CDR1 is SGDLS and CDR2 YYNGEE. This CDR3 region has 16 residues. V dropped 5 bases and J dropped 8; count of bases not matched to a gene: 12. Here the CDR3 DNA reads TGTGCCAGCAGTTACTATGACAGGGGACGGGATTCACCCCTCCACTTT. This sequence encodes CASSYYDRGRDSPLHF.

This clonotype has just one count. The genes are TRBV7-2 and TRBJ2-1; D is possibly TRBD1 (6 bases). This CDR3 region has 12 residues. Trimming removed 2 bases from V and 10 bases from J, with 9 bases in between. Germline CDR1 SGHTA, CDR2 FQGNSA. The CDR3 spells CASSLIRGEQFF. DNA of the CDR3: TGTGCCAGCAGCTTAATCAGGGGAGAGCAGTTCTTC.

CDR3 amino acids: CSVVAPLNTEAFF. As DNA, the CDR3 is TGCAGCGTTGTTGCGCCATTGAACACTGAAGCTTTCTTT. The chain recombines TRBV29-1 with TRBJ1-1; D is uncertain. Germline values: CDR1 SQVTM, CDR2 ANQGSEA. V lost 4 bases to trimming and J lost 0 bases, with 9 bases between them. This CDR3 region has 13 residues. Full variable domain (outside the CDR3, taken from reference TRBV29-1 and TRBJ1-1): SAVISQKPSRDICQRGTSLTIQCQVDSQVTMMFWYRQQPGQSLTLIATANQGSEATYESGFVIDKFPISRPNLTFSTLTVSNMSPEDSSIYLCSVVAPLNTEAFFGQGTRLTVV.

The J gene is TRBJ2-1, the V gene TRBV9; D is undetermined. CDR3 length: 13 amino acids. V was trimmed by 0 bases and J by 6 bases, leaving 7 bases between them. Germline V gene lookup returns CDR1 SGDLS and CDR2 YYNGEE. The CDR3 region has the DNA TGTGCCAGCAGCGTAGCAGGACGCAATGAGCAGTTCTTC. It yields the protein CASSVAGRNEQFF.

The chain joins TRBV20-1 to TRBJ2-1; 10 bases match TRBD2. Germline V lookup: CDR1 DFQATT, CDR2 SNEGSKA (reference sequence). This CDR3 region has 15 residues. J was trimmed by 8 bases and V by 6 bases; bases with no gene match: 13. DNA for the CDR3: TGCAGTGCCCCTCCCCTAGCGGGAGTTCGTGATGAGCAGTTCTTC. It codes for CSAPPLAGVRDEQFF.

The chain employs TRBV4-1 and TRBJ1-2; no reliable D call. Germline-derived CDR1 and CDR2 are MGHRA and YSYEKL. The CDR3 length is 13 residues. V was pared by 0 bases and J by 2 bases, with 4 bases between. CDR3 nucleotides: TGCGCCAGCAGCCAAGAACCCAACTATGGCTACACCTTC. Its protein product is CASSQEPNYGYTF.

The CDR3 loop is CASSSPGIRNQPQHF. The CDR3 DNA reads as TGTGCCAGCAGTAGCCCAGGGATACGCAATCAGCCCCAGCATTTT. The V gene is TRBV7-2, the J gene TRBJ1-5; D perhaps matches TRBD1 (5 bases). The CDR3 extends over 15 amino acids. Germline V lookup: CDR1 SGHTA, CDR2 FQGNSA. V lost 6 bases and J 2 bases, leaving 14 bases between the germline ends.

The chain is built from TRBV5-1 and TRBJ2-1; 7 bases align to TRBD2. V dropped 0 bases and J dropped 3; count of bases not matched to a gene: 6. CDR3 length: 16 residues. Per germline, CDR1 SGHRS and CDR2 YFSETQ. The CDR3 sequence: CASSLAGGTNYNEQFF. In nucleotides, the CDR3 is TGCGCCAGCAGCTTGGCTGGGGGGACTAACTACAATGAGCAGTTCTTC.

The genes are TRBV2 and TRBJ2-4, with D possibly called TRBD1 or TRBD2 (5 bases each). CDR3 length: 14 amino acids. Germline CDR1 SNHLY, CDR2 FYNNEI. Trimming removed 7 bases at V and 0 bases at J, with 10 bases between. The CDR3 here is CASKDGTAKNIQYF. The CDR3 nucleotides are TGTGCCAGCAAAGACGGGACAGCCAAAAACATTCAGTACTTC.

Only one count was recorded for this clonotype. The J gene is TRBJ1-6, the V gene TRBV7-9; no reliable D call. The V gene's germline CDR1 is SEHNR and CDR2 FQNEAQ (reference sequence). V lost 3 bases and J lost 7, with 10 bases in between. The CDR3 extends over 14 amino acids. The CDR3 DNA reads TGTGCCAGCAGCTTTGACGGGCAGAATTCACCCCTCCACTTT. Protein product: CASSFDGQNSPLHF.

V gene TRBV29-1 combines with J gene TRBJ2-2; D gene uncertain. With 5 bases removed from V and 0 bases from J, the gap between germline ends came to 7 bases. Germline V lookup: CDR1 SQVTM, CDR2 ANQGSEA. This CDR3 region has 13 residues. In DNA form, the CDR3 reads TGCAGCGTTTCATCCCCGAACACCGGGGAGCTGTTTTTT. This translates into CSVSSPNTGELFF.

The genes are TRBV11-2 and TRBJ2-2; D may be TRBD1 (5 bases). From germline, CDR1 is SGHAT and CDR2 FQNNGV. The CDR3 extends over 16 amino acids. V was shortened by 4 bases and J by 6 bases, with 18 bases between the two germline ends. The CDR3 DNA reads as TGTGCCAGCAGCTCCCAGGGCGCTGGGGCAGCCGGGGAGCTGTTTTTT. This encodes CASSSQGAGAAGELFF.

This sequence joins TRBV5-1 and TRBJ2-5; 9 bases map to TRBD2. The CDR3 sequence is 17 residues long. V gave up 1 base and J gave up 0 bases; unmatched junction bases: 7. Germline assignment: CDR1 SGHRS and CDR2 YFSETQ. CDR3 protein: CASSLQRGALYQETQYF. In DNA, the CDR3 is TGCGCCAGCAGCTTGCAGCGGGGGGCTTTGTACCAAGAGACCCAGTACTTC.

A single count supports this clonotype. The J gene is TRBJ1-5, the V gene TRBV6-1; D not certain. The germline V gene has CDR1 MNHNS and CDR2 SASEGT. The germline V and J ends were trimmed by 6 bases and 1 base, with 19 bases remaining between them. The CDR3 has 17 amino acids. CDR3 sequence reads: CASRRITDLGSNQPQHF. As DNA, the CDR3 is TGTGCCAGCAGGCGCATCACCGACTTGGGGAGCAATCAGCCCCAGCATTTT.

CDR3 sequence (DNA): TGCAGTGCTACTAGGACTAGCGGGAGCCGCAACGAGCAGTACTTC. This codes for CSATRTSGSRNEQYF. V and J are TRBV20-1 and TRBJ2-7; 13 nucleotides agree with TRBD2. V was clipped by 4 bases and J by 5 bases; unmatched bases: 8. Germline loops: CDR1 DFQATT, CDR2 SNEGSKA (reference sequence). This CDR3 has 15 residues.

The CDR3 nucleotides are TGTGCCAGCAGGGATTTTAAAAACATTCAGTACTTC. Amino acids: CASRDFKNIQYF. This chain connects TRBV6-5 to TRBJ2-4, with unresolved D. The CDR3 covers 12 residues. CDR1 MNHEY and CDR2 SVGAGI come from the germline V gene. The V and J ends lost 6 bases and 4 bases respectively, with 7 bases between them.

This clonotype turned up a few times. The chain links TRBV4-3 to TRBJ2-1; D is ambiguous. This CDR3 has 13 amino acids. Trimming took 1 base from V and 9 from J, leaving 10 bases between them. Germline CDR1 reads LGHNA; CDR2 reads YSLEER. This CDR3 reads CASSQVGLGEQFF. The CDR3 coding sequence is TGCGCCAGCAGCCAAGTCGGTTTGGGTGAGCAGTTCTTC.

The chain has TRBV10-2 and TRBJ2-2; D is unclear. The germline V and J ends were trimmed by 2 bases and 3 bases, with 10 bases remaining between them. CDR1 is WSHSY and CDR2 is SAAADI in the germline V gene. CDR3 length: 15 residues. CDR3 sequence reads: CASSERRRDTGELFF. The CDR3 DNA is TGCGCCAGCAGTGAGAGGAGAAGGGACACCGGGGAGCTGTTTTTT.

The chain has TRBV7-3 and TRBJ2-3, with D unresolved. The germline V and J ends were trimmed by 2 bases and 6 bases, with 18 bases remaining between them. This CDR3 has 16 residues. Germline lookup yields CDR1 SGHTA and CDR2 FQGTGA. CDR3 nucleotide sequence: TGTGCCAGCAGCTTACTCGGTCCGGGTGGGGATGATACGCAGTATTTT. Translated, it gives CASSLLGPGGDDTQYF.

V and J are TRBV20-1 and TRBJ2-1, with TRBD2 matching over 9 bases. Per the germline V gene, CDR1 is DFQATT and CDR2 is SNEGSKA (reference sequence). V lost 0 bases, J lost 12 bases, and 9 bases stayed unmatched. The CDR3 spans 14 residues. The CDR3 DNA is TGCAGTGCTAGAGACTATAGCGGGAGTGGACGGCAGTTCTTC. Amino acid sequence: CSARDYSGSGRQFF.

The rearrangement uses TRBV5-1 and TRBJ2-6; D may be TRBD2 (5 bases). V gave up 1 base and J gave up 8 bases, with 16 bases separating them. Germline CDR1 is SGHRS and CDR2 is YFSETQ. This CDR3 has 16 residues. CDR3 region: CASSLTRARGSNVLTF. In nucleotides, the CDR3 is TGCGCCAGCAGCTTGACGCGGGCCAGAGGGTCCAACGTCCTGACTTTC. Using reference TRBV5-1 and TRBJ2-6 for the parts outside the CDR3, the full variable domain is KAGVTQTPRYLIKTRGQQVTLSCSPISGHRSVSWYQQTPGQGLQFLFEYFSETQRNKGNFPGRFSGRQFSNSRSEMNVSTLELGDSALYLCASSLTRARGSNVLTFGAGSRLTVL.

V and J are TRBV7-8 and TRBJ2-3; no definite D call. Germline-derived CDR1 and CDR2 are SGHVS and FQNEAQ. This CDR3 is built from 14 residues. Trimming removed 2 bases at V and 2 bases at J, with 8 bases between. In nucleotides, the CDR3 is TGTGCCAGCAGCTTAATGGAAGACACAGATACGCAGTATTTT. Its protein product is CASSLMEDTDTQYF.

The chain has TRBV18 and TRBJ1-2; maybe TRBD1 (5 bases). Deletions cut 5 bases from V and 7 bases from J, with 11 bases between. Germline lookup yields CDR1 KGHSH and CDR2 LQKENI. The CDR3 has 12 residues. The CDR3 DNA reads as TGTGCCAGCTCAAATACCGGGGGTGGCTACACCTTC. It codes for CASSNTGGGYTF.